The clone carrying this T cell receptor (beta chain) was detected only a few times. The entry originates in a study of blood T cell repertoires in COVID-19. Study details: Researchers got acute and convalescent COVID-19 samples from the United States, Italy and Spain. PBMCs, B-cell-depleted T cells, or T cells were the source of the cDNA or gDNA that made up the material.

Germline CDR1 SEHNR, CDR2 FQNEAQ (reference sequence). V lost 1 base to trimming and J lost 2 bases, with 5 bases between them. There are 13 residues in the CDR3. How the authors handled the data: Estimated nucleated cell counts came from reference gene primer amplification. TCRdb's copy holds only in-frame clones and misses some; the assay was immunoSEQ multiplex PCR. The V and J calls and clone size were taken over from that table, and D and trimming were inferred from the DNA. The data contain approximately 74,000 clones, under 95% of them singletons. This TCR was sampled from a woman aged 55-75 years with active COVID-19. V is TRBV7-9 and J is TRBJ1-1; D gene unclear. Source material: peripheral blood. CDR3 sequence reads: CASSLELNTEAFF. CDR3 nucleotide sequence: TGTGCCAGCAGCTTAGAACTTAACACTGAAGCTTTCTTT.